Described below is a single T cell receptor beta chain sequence and its context. Its antigen is not known. Germline V gene sequence: CDR1 LGHDT, CDR2 YNNKEL (reference sequence). V was cut by 3 bases and J by 3 bases, with 12 bases left in between. The CDR3 has 14 amino acids. The sample comes from a study of early T cells in non-severe SARS-CoV-2 infection. Broader study findings: A preference for anti-spike CD8 responses marked VDJdb matching, which missed private and CD4 specificities.

Unique molecular identifier tags were affixed to discrete cDNA molecules. Using its own MiXCR run on the 5' RACE reads, TCRdb lists one record per CDR3 protein. Of 90,000 to 130,000 distinct CDR3 sequences listed, over 9.5% are singletons. The chain joins TRBV3-1 to TRBJ2-7; maybe TRBD1 (6 bases). Sequences were derived from whole blood, sampled at baseline. This TCR derives from an adult who was a healthcare worker with PCR-confirmed SARS-CoV-2 infection or an uninfected control (not recorded which). The CDR3 DNA reads as TGTGCCAGCAGCCATCACCAGGGGAACTACGAGCAGTACTTC. Amino acid sequence: CASSHHQGNYEQYF.